Sequencing of this TCR beta chain was carried out in a study of cytomegalovirus exposure and HLA in healthy donors. In germline, CDR1 is MNHEY, CDR2 SMNVEV (reference sequence). This CDR3 contains 17 residues. Trimming removed 4 bases from V and 0 bases from J, with 13 bases in between. PCR was performed using 60 Vbeta and 13 Jbeta primers. The data were produced by immunoSEQ multiplex PCR, yet TCRdb's version contains in-frame clones alone and is incomplete. There are about 130,000 clones in the sample; approximately 81% occur only once, and approximately 4% lies in the top ten. Of note for this clone: Its antigen remains unknown.

The study, taken as a whole, reports: Sequencing depth across donors, presence/absence analyses assumed, was roughly uniform. Listed as cytomegalovirus-associated were 150 or so TCR beta chains.

The V gene is TRBV27, the J gene TRBJ1-6; possible D gene TRBD1, 6 bases. Sequencing used PBMCs. This sequence was found in a man between 18 and 35 years old in good health and CMV-seropositive. The CDR3 DNA is TGTGCCAGCAGTTCGACCTACAGGGTCTCCTATAATTCACCCCTCCACTTT. Translation gives CASSSTYRVSYNSPLHF.